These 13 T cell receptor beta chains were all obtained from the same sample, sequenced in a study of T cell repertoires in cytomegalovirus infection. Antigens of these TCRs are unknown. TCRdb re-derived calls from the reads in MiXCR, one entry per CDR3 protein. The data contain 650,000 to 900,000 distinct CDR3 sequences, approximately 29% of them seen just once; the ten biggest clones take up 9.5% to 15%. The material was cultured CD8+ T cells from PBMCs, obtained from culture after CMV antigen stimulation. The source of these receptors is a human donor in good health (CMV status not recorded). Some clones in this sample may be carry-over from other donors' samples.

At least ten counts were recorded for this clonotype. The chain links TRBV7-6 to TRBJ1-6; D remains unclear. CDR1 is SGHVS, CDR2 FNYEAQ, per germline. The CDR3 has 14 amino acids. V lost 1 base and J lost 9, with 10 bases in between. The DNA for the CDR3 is TGTGCCAGCAGCTTAGAGGCAGTAGGTTCACCCCTCCACTTT. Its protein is CASSLEAVGSPLHF.

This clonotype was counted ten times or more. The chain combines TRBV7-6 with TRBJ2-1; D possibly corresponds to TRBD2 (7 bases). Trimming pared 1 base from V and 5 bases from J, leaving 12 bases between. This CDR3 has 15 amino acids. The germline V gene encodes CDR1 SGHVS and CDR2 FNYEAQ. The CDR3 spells CASSLVQGRDNEQFF. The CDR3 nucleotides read TGTGCCAGCAGCTTAGTGCAGGGGAGGGACAATGAGCAGTTCTTC. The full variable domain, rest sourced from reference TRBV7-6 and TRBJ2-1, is GAGVSQSPRYKVTKRGQDVALRCDPISGHVSLYWYRQALGQGPEFLTYFNYEAQQDKSGLPNDRFSAERPEGSISTLTIQRTEQRDSAMYRCASSLVQGRDNEQFFGPGTRLTVL.

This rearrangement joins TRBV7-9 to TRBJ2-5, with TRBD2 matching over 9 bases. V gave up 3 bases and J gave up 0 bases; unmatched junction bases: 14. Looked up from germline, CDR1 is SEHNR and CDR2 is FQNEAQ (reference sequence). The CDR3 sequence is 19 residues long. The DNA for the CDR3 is TGTGCCAGCAGCTTCCTCGGGATGGTAGCGGGAGAGTACCAAGAGACCCAGTACTTC. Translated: CASSFLGMVAGEYQETQYF.

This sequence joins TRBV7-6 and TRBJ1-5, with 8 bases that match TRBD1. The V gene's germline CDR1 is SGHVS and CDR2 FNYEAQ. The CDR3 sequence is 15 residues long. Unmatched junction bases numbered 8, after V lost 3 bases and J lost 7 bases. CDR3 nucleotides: TGTGCCAGCAGCTTCGGACAGGGTTTTCTCCAGCCCCAGCATTTT. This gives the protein CASSFGQGFLQPQHF.

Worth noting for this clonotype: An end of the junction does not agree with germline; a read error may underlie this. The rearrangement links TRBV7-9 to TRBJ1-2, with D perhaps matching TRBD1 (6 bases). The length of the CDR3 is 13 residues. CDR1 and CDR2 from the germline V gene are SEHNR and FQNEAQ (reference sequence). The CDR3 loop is CASTLGQSYGYTF. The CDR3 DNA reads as TGTGCCAGCACCTTAGGACAGTCCTATGGCTACACCTTC.

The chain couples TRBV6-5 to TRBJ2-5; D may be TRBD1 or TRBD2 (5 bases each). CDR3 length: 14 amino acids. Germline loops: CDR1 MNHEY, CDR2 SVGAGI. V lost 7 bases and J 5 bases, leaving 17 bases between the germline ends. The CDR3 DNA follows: TGTGCCAGCACCCAAAACGGGGACGGGGAGACCCAGTACTTC. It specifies CASTQNGDGETQYF.

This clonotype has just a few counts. The CDR3 is CASSYSNSARLNGYTF. DNA for the CDR3: TGTGCCAGCAGTTACTCGAATTCGGCAAGGCTCAATGGCTACACCTTC. The V and J genes are TRBV6-2 or TRBV6-3 and TRBJ1-2, with D uncertain. In germline, CDR1 is MNHEY, CDR2 SVGEGT. V was trimmed by 0 bases and J by 6 bases, leaving 17 bases between them. This CDR3 spans 16 amino acids.

The CDR3, as DNA: TGTGCCAGTAGTCCCACAGACCCTTCTGGAAACACCATATATTTT. Translating it yields CASSPTDPSGNTIYF. The rearrangement links TRBV19 to TRBJ1-3, with unresolved D. There are 15 residues in the CDR3. The V end was cut by 5 bases, the J end by 1 base, with 12 bases between. Germline loops: CDR1 LNHDA, CDR2 SQIVND (reference sequence).

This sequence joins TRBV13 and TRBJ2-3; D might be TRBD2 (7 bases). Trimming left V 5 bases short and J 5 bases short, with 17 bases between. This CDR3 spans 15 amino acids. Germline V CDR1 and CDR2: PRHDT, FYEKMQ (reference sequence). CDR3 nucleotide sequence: TGTGCCAGCAGCCTGGGGGGGGCGTCTCGAGATACGCAGTATTTT. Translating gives CASSLGGASRDTQYF.

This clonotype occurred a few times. The CDR3 spells CASSLEVLENTEAFF. CDR3 nucleotide sequence: TGTGCCAGCAGCCTGGAAGTGCTGGAAAACACTGAAGCTTTCTTT. The chain recombines TRBV7-2 with TRBJ1-1, with unresolved D. Germline values: CDR1 SGHTA, CDR2 FQGNSA. Trimming removed 5 bases at V and 2 bases at J, with 15 bases between. The CDR3 is made up of 15 amino acids.

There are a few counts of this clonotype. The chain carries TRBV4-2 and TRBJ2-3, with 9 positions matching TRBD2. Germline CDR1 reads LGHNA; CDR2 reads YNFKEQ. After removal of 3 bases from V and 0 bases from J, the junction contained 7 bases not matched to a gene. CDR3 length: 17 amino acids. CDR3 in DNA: TGTGCCAGCAGCCACCTCCCGGCGGGGGGGAGCACAGATACGCAGTATTTT. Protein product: CASSHLPAGGSTDTQYF.

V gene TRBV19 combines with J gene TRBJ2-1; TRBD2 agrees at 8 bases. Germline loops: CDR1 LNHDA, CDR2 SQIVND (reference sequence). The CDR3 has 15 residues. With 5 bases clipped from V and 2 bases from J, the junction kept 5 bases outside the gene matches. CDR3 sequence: CASSHGLATYNEQFF. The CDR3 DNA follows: TGTGCCAGTAGTCACGGACTAGCAACCTACAATGAGCAGTTCTTC. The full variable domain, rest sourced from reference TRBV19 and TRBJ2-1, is DGGITQSPKYLFRKEGQNVTLSCEQNLNHDAMYWYRQDPGQGLRLIYYSQIVNDFQKGDIAEGYSVSREKKESFPLTVTSAQKNPTAFYLCASSHGLATYNEQFFGPGTRLTVL.

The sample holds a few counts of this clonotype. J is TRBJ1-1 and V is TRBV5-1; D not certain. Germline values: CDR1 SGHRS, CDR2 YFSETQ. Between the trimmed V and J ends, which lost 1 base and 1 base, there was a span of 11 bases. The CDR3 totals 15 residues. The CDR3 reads CASSLYTAKNTEAFF. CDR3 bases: TGCGCCAGCAGCTTGTATACAGCCAAGAACACTGAAGCTTTCTTT. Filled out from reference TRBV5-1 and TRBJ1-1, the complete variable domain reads KAGVTQTPRYLIKTRGQQVTLSCSPISGHRSVSWYQQTPGQGLQFLFEYFSETQRNKGNFPGRFSGRQFSNSRSEMNVSTLELGDSALYLCASSLYTAKNTEAFFGQGTRLTVV.